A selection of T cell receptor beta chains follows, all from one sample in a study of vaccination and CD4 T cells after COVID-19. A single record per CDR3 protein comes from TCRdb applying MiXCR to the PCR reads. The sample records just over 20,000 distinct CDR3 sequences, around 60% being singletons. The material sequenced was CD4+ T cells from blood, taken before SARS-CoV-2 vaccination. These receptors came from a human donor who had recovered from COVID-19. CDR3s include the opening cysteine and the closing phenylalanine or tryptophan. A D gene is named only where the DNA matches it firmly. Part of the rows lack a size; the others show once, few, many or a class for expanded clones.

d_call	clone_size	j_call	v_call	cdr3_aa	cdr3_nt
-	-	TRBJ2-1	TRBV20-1	CSARLIAVGSYNEQFF	TGCAGTGCTAGATTAATAGCGGTTGGCTCCTACAATGAGCAGTTCTTC
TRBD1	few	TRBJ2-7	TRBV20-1	CSARGAGGRYEQYF	TGCAGTGCTAGAGGCGCAGGGGGCAGATACGAGCAGTACTTC
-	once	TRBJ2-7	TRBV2	CASRRSPGFEQYF	TGTGCCAGCCGGCGTAGCCCTGGGTTCGAGCAGTACTTC
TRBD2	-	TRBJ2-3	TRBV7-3	CASSLGGSSDTQYF	TGTGCCAGCAGCTTAGGCGGGAGTTCTGATACGCAGTATTTT
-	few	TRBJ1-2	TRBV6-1	CASRVDGANYGYTF	TGTGCCAGCAGGGTAGACGGGGCTAACTATGGCTACACCTTC
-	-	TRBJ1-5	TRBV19	CASSITVAGGGQPQHF	TGTGCCAGTAGTATTACTGTAGCTGGGGGGGGTCAGCCCCAGCATTTT
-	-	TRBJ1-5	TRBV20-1	CSARDPLTGSSNQPQHF	TGCAGTGCTAGAGACCCATTGACAGGCAGTTCCAATCAGCCCCAGCATTTT
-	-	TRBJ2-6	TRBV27	CASARDRGLSGANVLTF	TGTGCCAGCGCCCGGGACCGCGGATTATCTGGGGCCAACGTCCTGACTTTC
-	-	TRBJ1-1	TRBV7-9	CASSFMVRVNTEAFF	TGTGCCAGCAGCTTTATGGTCAGGGTCAACACTGAAGCTTTCTTT
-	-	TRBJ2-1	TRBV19	CASRDYSEQFF	TGTGCCAGTAGGGATTATTCTGAGCAGTTCTTC
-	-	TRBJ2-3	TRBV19	CASDMGLRGAIGTDTQYF	TGTGCCAGTGACATGGGACTGCGGGGCGCCATTGGCACAGATACGCAGTATTTT
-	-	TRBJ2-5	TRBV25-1	CASSDTAQTQYF	TGTGCCAGCAGTGATACGGCACAGACCCAGTACTTC
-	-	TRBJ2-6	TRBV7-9	CASSQGRLWSGANVLTF	TGTGCCAGCAGCCAAGGACGCCTTTGGTCTGGGGCCAACGTCCTGACTTTC
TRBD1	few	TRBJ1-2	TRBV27	CASSPGQGRFYTF	TGTGCCAGCAGTCCCGGACAGGGTAGGTTCTACACCTTC
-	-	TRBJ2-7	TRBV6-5	CASSYLGHDEQYF	TGTGCCAGCAGTTACCTGGGGCACGACGAGCAGTACTTC
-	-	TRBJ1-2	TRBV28	CASSFTGPYGYTF	TGTGCCAGCAGTTTCACAGGGCCCTATGGCTACACCTTC
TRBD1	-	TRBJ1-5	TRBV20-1	CSATRTGSSNQPQHF	TGCAGTGCTACGCGGACAGGGTCTAGCAATCAGCCCCAGCATTTT
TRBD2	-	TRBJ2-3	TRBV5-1	CASSPTKGLAGGPFREDTQYF	TGCGCCAGCAGCCCGACAAAAGGACTAGCGGGAGGGCCGTTTAGGGAAGATACGCAGTATTTT
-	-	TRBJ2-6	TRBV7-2	CASSARVRHSGANVLTF	TGTGCCAGCAGCGCTAGGGTCAGACACTCTGGGGCCAACGTCCTGACTTTC
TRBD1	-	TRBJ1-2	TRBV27	CASRTGVNYGYTF	TGTGCCAGCAGGACAGGGGTTAACTATGGCTACACCTTC
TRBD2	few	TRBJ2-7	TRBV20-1	CSAVSGSYEQYF	TGCAGTGCTGTGAGCGGGAGTTACGAGCAGTACTTC
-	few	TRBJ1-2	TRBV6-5	CASSYRSAPYDGYTF	TGTGCCAGCAGTTATAGAAGTGCGCCGTACGATGGCTACACCTTC
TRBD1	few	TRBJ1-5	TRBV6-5	CASSYLRGRDQPQHF	TGTGCCAGCAGTTATCTTAGGGGGCGCGATCAGCCCCAGCATTTT
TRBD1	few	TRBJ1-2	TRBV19	CASSITGGRYGYTF	TGTGCCAGTAGTATAACAGGGGGACGATATGGCTACACCTTC
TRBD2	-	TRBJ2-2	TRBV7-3	CASSLTREGRYTGELFF	TGTGCCAGCAGCTTAACAAGGGAGGGCCGGTACACCGGGGAGCTGTTTTTT
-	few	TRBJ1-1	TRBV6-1	CASTGSTEAFF	TGTGCCAGCACAGGGTCCACTGAAGCTTTCTTT
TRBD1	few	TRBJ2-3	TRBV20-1	CSAGPGTGSGADTQYF	TGCAGTGCTGGTCCCGGGACAGGGTCGGGCGCAGATACGCAGTATTTT
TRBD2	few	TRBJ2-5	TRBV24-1	CATSEWTSGSSETQYF	TGTGCCACCAGTGAGTGGACTAGCGGGAGCTCGGAGACCCAGTACTTC
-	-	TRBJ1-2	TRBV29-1	CSVDGGGWGGYTF	TGCAGCGTTGACGGGGGAGGATGGGGTGGCTACACCTTC
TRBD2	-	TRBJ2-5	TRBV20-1	CSATSQREDQETQYF	TGCAGTGCAACGTCCCAGCGGGAGGACCAAGAGACCCAGTACTTC
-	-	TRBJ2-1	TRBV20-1	CSAKDRGSDSRIYNEQFF	TGCAGTGCAAAAGACAGAGGGAGCGACAGTAGGATATACAATGAGCAGTTCTTC
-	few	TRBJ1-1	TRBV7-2	CASRMSRGGTEAFF	TGTGCCAGCAGAATGTCCAGGGGAGGCACTGAAGCTTTCTTT
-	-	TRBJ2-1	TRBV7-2	CASSLQQGPVQFF	TGTGCCAGCAGCTTACAACAGGGCCCAGTGCAGTTCTTC
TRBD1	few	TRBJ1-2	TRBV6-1	CASRTRQGYGYTF	TGTGCCAGCAGGACCCGACAGGGCTATGGCTACACCTTC
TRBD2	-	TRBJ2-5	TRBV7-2	CASSLSGLGKETQYF	TGTGCCAGCAGCTTATCGGGACTAGGGAAAGAGACCCAGTACTTC
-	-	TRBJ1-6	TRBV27	CASSLERSSYNSPLHF	TGTGCCAGCAGTTTAGAGCGGAGCTCCTATAATTCACCCCTCCACTTT
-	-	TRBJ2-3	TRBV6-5	CASSYKSRLTDTQYF	TGTGCCAGCAGTTACAAGAGTAGACTCACAGATACGCAGTATTTT
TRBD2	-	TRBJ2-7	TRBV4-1	CASSQGRQWGAGVRSYEQYF	TGCGCCAGCAGCCAAGGTCGTCAATGGGGAGCGGGAGTACGGTCCTACGAGCAGTACTTC
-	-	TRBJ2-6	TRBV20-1	CSARDRSAGANVLTF	TGCAGTGCTAGAGATCGCAGCGCTGGGGCCAACGTCCTGACTTTC